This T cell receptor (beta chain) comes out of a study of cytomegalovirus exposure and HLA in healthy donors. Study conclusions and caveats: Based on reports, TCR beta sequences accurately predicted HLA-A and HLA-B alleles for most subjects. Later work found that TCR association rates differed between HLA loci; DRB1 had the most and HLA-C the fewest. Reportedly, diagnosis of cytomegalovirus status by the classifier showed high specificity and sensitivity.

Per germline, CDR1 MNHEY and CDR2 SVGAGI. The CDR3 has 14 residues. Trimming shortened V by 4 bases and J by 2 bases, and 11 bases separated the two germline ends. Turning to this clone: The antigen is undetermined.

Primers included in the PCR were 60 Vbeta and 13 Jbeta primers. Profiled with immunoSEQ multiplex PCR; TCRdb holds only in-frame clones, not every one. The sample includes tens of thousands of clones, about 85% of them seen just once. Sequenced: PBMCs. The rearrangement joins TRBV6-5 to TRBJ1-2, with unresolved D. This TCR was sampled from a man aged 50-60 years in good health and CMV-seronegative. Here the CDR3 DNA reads TGTGCCAGCAGTTCATATGGAGCCAACTATGGCTACACCTTC. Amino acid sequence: CASSSYGANYGYTF.